Each of the 25 T cell receptor beta chains below was sequenced from the same sample in a study of cytomegalovirus exposure and HLA in healthy donors. The PCR employed 60 Vbeta primers together with 13 Jbeta primers. TCRdb keeps only in-frame clones here, not all; method: immunoSEQ multiplex PCR. The profile covers around 91,000 clones, with about 73% appearing a single time and around 4.3% taken by the ten largest. Material: PBMCs. The receptors here all came from a woman in her thirties or forties in good health and CMV-seropositive.

J is TRBJ2-7 and V is TRBV5-1; D is possibly TRBD1 (5 bases). CDR1 is SGHRS, CDR2 YFSETQ, per germline. This CDR3 is built from 13 residues. The ends were cut back, 1 base at V and 3 bases at J, with 8 bases in the middle. CDR3 loop: CASSLTGSYEQYF. The CDR3 region has the DNA TGCGCCAGCAGCTTGACAGGCAGCTACGAGCAGTACTTC.

V gene TRBV7-2 combines with J gene TRBJ2-1, with a possible D match to TRBD2 (6 bases). CDR1 is SGHTA and CDR2 is FQGNSA in the germline V gene. CDR3 size: 16 residues. V lost 5 bases and J 5 bases, leaving 19 bases between the germline ends. DNA of the CDR3: TGTGCCAGCAGCCCCGCACCCGGGGGAGGCAACAATGAGCAGTTCTTC. Protein: CASSPAPGGGNNEQFF.

The CDR3 DNA sequence: TGTGCCAGTAGTCCCAGCTGGGCGGGAGGCTACAATGAGCAGTTCTTC. This sequence encodes CASSPSWAGGYNEQFF. The gene calls are TRBV19 and TRBJ2-1; 8 bases are shared with TRBD2. Losses at the gene ends were 5 bases for V and 3 bases for J; bases not matched to a gene: 9. Germline values: CDR1 LNHDA, CDR2 SQIVND (reference sequence). The CDR3 loop spans 16 amino acids. The full variable domain, rest sourced from reference TRBV19 and TRBJ2-1, is DGGITQSPKYLFRKEGQNVTLSCEQNLNHDAMYWYRQDPGQGLRLIYYSQIVNDFQKGDIAEGYSVSREKKESFPLTVTSAQKNPTAFYLCASSPSWAGGYNEQFFGPGTRLTVL.

V is TRBV6-5 and J is TRBJ2-4; 8 bases match TRBD2. V was pared by 9 bases and J by 2 bases, with 9 bases of the junction left unmatched. There are 15 residues in the CDR3. CDR1 is MNHEY and CDR2 is SVGAGI in the germline V gene. For the CDR3, the DNA is TGTGCCAGTTCTCCTAGCGGGTTGACCAAAAACATTCAGTACTTC. Protein sequence: CASSPSGLTKNIQYF.

This clone showed up just a few times. The chain combines TRBV4-1 with TRBJ2-2; 10 positions match TRBD2. V dropped 0 bases and J dropped 6; count of bases not matched to a gene: 10. Germline V gene sequence: CDR1 MGHRA, CDR2 YSYEKL. The CDR3 is made up of 18 amino acids. The CDR3: CASSQEGGLAGVSGELFF. CDR3 nucleotides: TGCGCCAGCAGCCAAGAAGGTGGGCTAGCGGGAGTCTCCGGGGAGCTGTTTTTT.

The chain is built from TRBV7-2 and TRBJ2-7; 8 nucleotides align to TRBD1. Germline V gene sequence: CDR1 SGHTA, CDR2 FQGNSA. V trimming: 5 bases; J trimming: 2 bases; junction bases outside the gene matches: 11. This CDR3 is 16 amino acids long. CDR3 DNA sequence: TGTGCCAGCAGCGCCGCGTCAGGGGGCGGTGCCTACGAGCAGTACTTC. This gives the protein CASSAASGGGAYEQYF.

The CDR3: CATSKGLAGGGTYEQYF. The CDR3 bases are TGTGCCACCAGCAAAGGACTAGCGGGAGGGGGTACCTACGAGCAGTACTTC. The chain uses TRBV15 and TRBJ2-7; 15 bases match TRBD2. CDR3 size: 17 residues. Germline loops: CDR1 LNHNV, CDR2 YYDKDF (reference sequence). V shed 4 bases, J shed 2 bases, and the junction held 6 bases outside the gene matches.

This clone was seen just once. The chain carries TRBV7-2 and TRBJ1-2, with TRBD1 matching over 11 bases. Germline CDR1 and CDR2: SGHTA and FQGNSA. J gave up 8 bases and V 3 bases, and 5 bases lay outside the gene matches. This CDR3 region has 14 residues. CDR3 sequence (DNA): TGTGCCAGCAGCTTTGGACAGGGGGCGAAGGGCTACACCTTC. This translates into CASSFGQGAKGYTF.

This clone was counted between two and nine times. The V and J genes are TRBV10-3 and TRBJ2-6; 8 bases fit TRBD1. Germline V gene sequence: CDR1 ENHRY, CDR2 SYGVKD. This CDR3 comprises 17 residues. V dropped 1 base and J dropped 2; count of bases not matched to a gene: 4. The CDR3 here is CAISEFEQGAGANVLTF. In nucleotides, the CDR3 is TGTGCCATCAGTGAGTTCGAACAGGGGGCTGGGGCCAACGTCCTGACTTTC.

The rearrangement uses TRBV15 and TRBJ2-1; 10 bases are a match to TRBD2. The CDR3 sequence is 19 residues long. Germline CDR1 LNHNV, CDR2 YYDKDF (reference sequence). Germline trimming cut 1 base from V and 6 bases from J; bases unmatched to any gene: 15. CDR3 residues: CATSRVPSGSLRGGNEQFF. The CDR3 bases are TGTGCCACCAGCAGAGTCCCTAGCGGGAGCCTTCGGGGGGGCAATGAGCAGTTCTTC. Using reference TRBV15 and TRBJ2-1 for the parts outside the CDR3, the full variable domain is DAMVIQNPRYQVTQFGKPVTLSCSQTLNHNVMYWYQQKSSQAPKLLFHYYDKDFNNEADTPDNFQSRRPNTSFCFLDIRSPGLGDTAMYLCATSRVPSGSLRGGNEQFFGPGTRLTVL.

V is TRBV7-3 and J is TRBJ2-7, with D tentatively TRBD2 (5 bases). The CDR3 contains 14 residues. V lost 5 bases, J lost 2 bases, and 13 bases lay in between. The germline CDR1 and CDR2 sequences are SGHTA and FQGTGA. This CDR3 reads CASSPGLVPYEQYF. CDR3 nucleotide sequence: TGTGCCAGCAGCCCGGGATTGGTCCCCTACGAGCAGTACTTC.

The rearrangement joins TRBV4-3 to TRBJ2-1, with unresolved D. Trimming removed 0 bases from V and 1 base from J, with 4 bases in between. The CDR3 length is 14 residues. The germline CDR1 and CDR2 sequences are LGHNA and YSLEER. CDR3 loop: CASSQDSSYNEQFF. CDR3 sequence (DNA): TGCGCCAGCAGCCAAGACTCTTCCTACAATGAGCAGTTCTTC.

J is TRBJ1-1 and V is TRBV9; D might be TRBD1 (5 bases). CDR1 and CDR2 (germline): SGDLS, YYNGEE. CDR3 length: 17 residues. V shed 1 base and J shed 0 bases, with 16 bases lying between them. CDR3 loop: CASSVNPAGPMNTEAFF. CDR3 nucleotide sequence: TGTGCCAGCAGCGTAAACCCAGCAGGGCCAATGAACACTGAAGCTTTCTTT.

V usage is TRBV9 and J usage is TRBJ2-4; no clear D gene. CDR1 is SGDLS and CDR2 is YYNGEE in the germline V gene. V was shortened by 1 base and J by 7 bases, with 15 bases between the two germline ends. This CDR3 has 15 amino acids. The CDR3 spells CASSVSRDPWNIQYF. In DNA, the CDR3 is TGTGCCAGCAGCGTAAGTAGAGATCCTTGGAACATTCAGTACTTC.

J is TRBJ1-5 and V is TRBV7-2; D not resolved. Trimming took 1 base from V and 8 from J, leaving 18 bases between them. Germline V gives CDR1 SGHTA, CDR2 FQGNSA. This CDR3 has 16 amino acids. The CDR3 is CASSLDKVAGWEPQHF. DNA for the CDR3: TGTGCCAGCAGCTTAGACAAGGTCGCGGGCTGGGAGCCCCAGCATTTT.

The rearrangement uses TRBV10-3 and TRBJ1-2; 8 bases are a match to TRBD1. CDR3 length: 12 residues. With 6 bases clipped from V and 8 bases from J, the junction kept 5 bases outside the gene matches. CDR1 is ENHRY, CDR2 SYGVKD, per germline. CDR3 loop: CAIRPGGQGYTF. The CDR3, as DNA: TGTGCCATCAGGCCAGGGGGCCAGGGCTACACCTTC.

The chain is built from TRBV6-4 and TRBJ1-1; the match to TRBD1 covers 7 bases. Germline loops: CDR1 MRHNA, CDR2 SNTAGT. CDR3 length: 11 residues. V gave up 6 bases and J gave up 11 bases; unmatched junction bases: 6. CDR3 DNA sequence: TGTGCCAGCAGGCGACAGGGTGATGCTTTCTTT. This translates into CASRRQGDAFF.

The CDR3 region has the DNA TGTGCCAGCAGCTTGGTATGGGGTTTTTCAGGGTCTGAAGCTTTCTTT. Encoded protein: CASSLVWGFSGSEAFF. The chain carries TRBV7-2 and TRBJ1-1, with a possible D match to TRBD1 (5 bases). Germline CDR1 reads SGHTA; CDR2 reads FQGNSA. The CDR3 is 16 amino acids. V dropped 3 bases and J dropped 6 bases, with 20 bases sitting between them.

A few counts support this clone. This chain uses TRBV28 with TRBJ1-2; D not resolved. From germline, CDR1 is MDHEN and CDR2 SYDVKM. The CDR3 loop spans 16 amino acids. Trimming took 4 bases from V and 6 from J, leaving 21 bases between them. CDR3 bases: TGTGCCAGCAGTTCACCCCCCGGCACTCAGCGCCATGGCTACACCTTC. Its protein product is CASSSPPGTQRHGYTF.

V gene TRBV10-3 combines with J gene TRBJ1-2; 7 nucleotides agree with TRBD1. In germline, CDR1 is ENHRY, CDR2 SYGVKD. V was pared by 2 bases and J by 4 bases, with 7 bases of the junction left unmatched. The CDR3 is 15 residues long. CDR3 coding DNA: TGTGCCATCAGTGAGAAAACAGGGGCCCCCTATGGCTACACCTTC. This sequence encodes CAISEKTGAPYGYTF.

The rearrangement uses TRBV27 and TRBJ2-5, with 8 bases lining up with TRBD2. The J call may be faulty, since TRBJ2-7 better matches the DNA end. Germline CDR1 reads MNHEY; CDR2 reads SMNVEV (reference sequence). The CDR3 runs 13 residues. The CDR3 loop reads CASSYREGYEQYF. Here the CDR3 DNA reads TGTGCCAGCAGTTACCGGGAGGGCTACGAGCAGTACTTC.

The CDR3 DNA is TGTGCCACTATTAACAGGGGCACTGAAGCTTTCTTT. Translation gives CATINRGTEAFF. This chain connects TRBV10-3 to TRBJ1-1, with TRBD1 matching 7 bases. J lost 4 bases, V lost 10 bases, and 6 bases had no gene match. The CDR3 totals 12 residues. The germline CDR1 and CDR2 sequences are ENHRY and SYGVKD.

The genes are TRBV14 and TRBJ2-4; no clear D. V was clipped by 2 bases and J by 0 bases, with 5 bases between them. This CDR3 has 14 residues. Germline V lookup: CDR1 SGHDN, CDR2 FVKESK. CDR3 in amino acids: CASSQQSAKNIQYF. Here the CDR3 DNA reads TGTGCCAGCAGCCAACAGTCAGCCAAAAACATTCAGTACTTC.

In this sample, this clone turned up a few times. The rearrangement joins TRBV14 to TRBJ2-5, with a tentative D call TRBD1 (5 bases). The CDR3 consists of 13 residues. Germline CDR1 SGHDN, CDR2 FVKESK. Trimming shortened V by 1 base and J by 6 bases, and 9 bases separated the two germline ends. In DNA, the CDR3 is TGTGCCAGCAGCCAAGGCAGGGCGCAGACCCAGTACTTC. Translated, it gives CASSQGRAQTQYF.

The V gene is TRBV28, the J gene TRBJ2-7, with 7 positions matching TRBD2. This CDR3 contains 14 residues. The ends lost 1 base at V and 7 bases at J; junction bases unmatched: 7. Germline V CDR1 and CDR2: MDHEN, SYDVKM. For the CDR3, the DNA is TGTGCCAGCAGTTTATCCGCGGGAGTACGGGAGCAGTACTTC. Protein product: CASSLSAGVREQYF. The full variable domain, with the rest looked up from reference TRBV28 and TRBJ2-7, is DVKVTQSSRYLVKRTGEKVFLECVQDMDHENMFWYRQDPGLGLRLIYFSYDVKMKEKGDIPEGYSVSREKKERFSLILESASTNQTSMYLCASSLSAGVREQYFGPGTRLTVT.